Following are 20 T cell receptor beta chains from one sample sequenced in a study of OX40 agonist ivuxolimab in advanced cancers. The repertoire was sequenced with immunoSEQ multiplex PCR; TCRdb's copy has only in-frame clones and lacks some. The sample records approximately 23,000 clones, 70% to 90% being singletons. Sequencing used CD4+ or CD8+ T cells sorted from blood, obtained in a trial of the OX40 agonist ivuxolimab. These TCRs come from an adult with an advanced solid tumor such as melanoma, head and neck, liver or kidney cancer.

This clone is termed large. This rearrangement joins TRBV28 to TRBJ2-7; 7 bases align to TRBD2. This CDR3 spans 14 amino acids. The junction had 1 base not matched to a gene; V was cut back by 2 bases and J by 0 bases. Per the germline V gene, CDR1 is MDHEN and CDR2 is SYDVKM. This CDR3 is CASSLVAGSYEQYF. CDR3 coding DNA: TGTGCCAGCAGTTTAGTAGCGGGCTCCTACGAGCAGTACTTC.

On this clone: The identical CDR3 is also encoded by other nucleotide sequences in the sample. The V call is TRBV28, the J call TRBJ1-5, with D hard to call. CDR3 size: 16 residues. V lost 5 bases to trimming and J lost 1 base, with 15 bases between them. Looked up from germline, CDR1 is MDHEN and CDR2 is SYDVKM. The CDR3 DNA sequence: TGTGCCAGCAGTCCCCCCGAGGGTGGGAGCAATCAGCCCCAGCATTTT. This gives the protein CASSPPEGGSNQPQHF.

The CDR3: CASSQRAGRKFF. Written as DNA, the CDR3 is TGTGCCAGCAGTCAGAGGGCCGGGAGGAAGTTCTTC. V is TRBV27 and J is TRBJ2-1, with 7 bases matching TRBD2. CDR1 and CDR2 (germline): MNHEY, SMNVEV (reference sequence). CDR3 size: 12 residues. Trimming took 5 bases from V and 14 from J; bases not matched to a gene: 9.

The chain uses TRBV29-1 and TRBJ2-1, with unresolved D. The CDR3 length is 13 residues. V was trimmed by 4 bases and J by 4 bases, leaving 11 bases between them. Germline V gives CDR1 SQVTM, CDR2 ANQGSEA. In DNA, the CDR3 is TGCAGCGTTGTCACAGTAACTTACAATGAGCAGTTCTTC. This translates into CSVVTVTYNEQFF.

The genes are TRBV5-4 and TRBJ1-4; possibly TRBD1 for D (6 bases). Looked up from germline, CDR1 is SGHNT and CDR2 is YYREEE (reference sequence). The CDR3 sequence is 14 residues long. V was pared by 4 bases and J by 6 bases, with 13 bases between. In DNA, the CDR3 is TGTGCCAGCAGCCACCAGGGGAGGGATGAAAAACTGTTTTTT. Translating it yields CASSHQGRDEKLFF.

The chain employs TRBV9 and TRBJ2-1, with D perhaps TRBD1 or TRBD2 (6 bases each). From germline, CDR1 is SGDLS and CDR2 YYNGEE. CDR3 size: 14 residues. V shed 4 bases and J shed 9 bases, with 17 bases lying between them. Written as DNA, the CDR3 is TGTGCCAGCAGCTTTAGCGGAGGGGACACTGAGCAGTTCTTC. Amino acids: CASSFSGGDTEQFF.

This clone was counted only a few times. The chain is built from TRBV10-1 and TRBJ1-3, with D hard to call. The V end was cut by 0 bases, the J end by 0 bases, with 6 bases between. CDR1 is WNHNN, CDR2 SYGVQD, per germline (reference sequence). The CDR3 is 15 residues long. The DNA for the CDR3 is TGCGCCAGCAGTGAGTCGTCTCTCTCTGGAAACACCATATATTTT. This codes for CASSESSLSGNTIYF.

The V and J genes are TRBV6-1 and TRBJ1-6; D is possibly TRBD1 (5 bases). CDR1 and CDR2 from the germline V gene are MNHNS and SASEGT. Between the trimmed V and J ends, which lost 4 bases and 5 bases, there was a span of 12 bases. This CDR3 comprises 15 residues. The CDR3 nucleotides are TGTGCCAGCAGTGCCAGTGAAGGGGATAATTCACCCCTCCACTTT. It is translated as CASSASEGDNSPLHF.

The V gene is TRBV4-1, the J gene TRBJ1-1; TRBD1 matches 8 bases. Trimming took 0 bases from V and 12 from J; bases not matched to a gene: 15. From germline, CDR1 is MGHRA and CDR2 YSYEKL. The CDR3 consists of 16 residues. CDR3 amino acids: CASSQESDRVNRETFF. DNA for the CDR3: TGCGCCAGCAGCCAAGAGTCGGACAGGGTAAACCGAGAGACTTTCTTT.

The J gene is TRBJ1-1, the V gene TRBV4-3, with TRBD1 matching 10 bases. From germline, CDR1 is LGHNA and CDR2 YSLEER. After removal of 1 base from V and 0 bases from J, the junction contained 11 bases not matched to a gene. CDR3 size: 19 residues. The CDR3 DNA reads as TGCGCCAGCAGCCAAGGATACGGACAGGGGGGTTGGGTGAACACTGAAGCTTTCTTT. Translating gives CASSQGYGQGGWVNTEAFF.

The V call is TRBV19, the J call TRBJ1-1; 9 bases are a match to TRBD1. Trimming at V came to 6 bases and at J to 0 bases, leaving 8 bases not matched to a gene. From germline, CDR1 is LNHDA and CDR2 SQIVND (reference sequence). The CDR3 length is 16 residues. The CDR3 loop is CASRTTGQGLNTEAFF. The CDR3 DNA reads TGTGCCAGTAGAACAACGGGACAGGGTTTGAACACTGAAGCTTTCTTT.

About this clone: Distinct nucleotide sequences in the sample also encode this CDR3. The CDR3: CASSVRGGQETQYF. DNA of the CDR3: TGTGCCAGCAGCGTAAGGGGCGGCCAAGAGACCCAGTACTTC. V is TRBV25-1 and J is TRBJ2-5; a weak D match, TRBD1 (5 bases). The CDR3 totals 14 residues. Looked up from germline, CDR1 is MGHDK and CDR2 is SYGVNS. The V end was cut by 6 bases, the J end by 1 base, with 12 bases between.

This clone was counted only a few times. The chain combines TRBV9 with TRBJ2-5; D ambiguous. The CDR3 extends over 12 amino acids. Germline CDR1 is SGDLS and CDR2 is YYNGEE. Between the trimmed V and J ends, which lost 3 bases and 0 bases, there was a span of 3 bases. The CDR3 loop is CASSADQETQYF. The CDR3 DNA reads as TGTGCCAGCAGCGCTGACCAAGAGACCCAGTACTTC.

V and J are TRBV11-2 and TRBJ2-1, with 11 bases aligning to TRBD2. The V segment lost 2 bases and the J segment 8 bases; nucleotides outside the gene matches: 8. Germline CDR1 SGHAT, CDR2 FQNNGV. The CDR3 runs 16 residues. The CDR3 loop reads CASSLRLAGHGDEQFF. In DNA form, the CDR3 reads TGTGCCAGCAGCTTACGACTAGCGGGACATGGGGATGAGCAGTTCTTC.

V usage is TRBV28 and J usage is TRBJ2-1; a weak D match, TRBD2 (6 bases). The CDR3 is 19 amino acids. Trimming stripped 5 bases from V and 0 bases from J, with 23 bases between. Germline CDR1 MDHEN, CDR2 SYDVKM. CDR3 in amino acids: CASSPNGRQEGGSYNEQFF. CDR3 coding DNA: TGTGCCAGCAGTCCAAATGGCCGCCAGGAGGGAGGCTCCTACAATGAGCAGTTCTTC.

The CDR3 is CASSFVGTGGNEQFF. In nucleotides, the CDR3 is TGTGCCAGCAGTTTTGTTGGGACAGGGGGCAATGAGCAGTTCTTC. J is TRBJ2-1 and V is TRBV27; 11 nucleotides agree with TRBD1. Germline V lookup: CDR1 MNHEY, CDR2 SMNVEV (reference sequence). The CDR3 has 15 residues. J lost 6 bases, V lost 3 bases, and 4 bases had no gene match.

J is TRBJ2-1 and V is TRBV30; 14 nucleotides align to TRBD2. This CDR3 spans 13 amino acids. Germline V gives CDR1 GTSNPN, CDR2 SVGIG (reference sequence). The V and J ends lost 5 bases and 6 bases, in that order; junction bases with no gene match: 0. In DNA, the CDR3 is TGTGCCTGGGGGACTAGCGGGAGCAATGAGCAGTTCTTC. Translation gives CAWGTSGSNEQFF.

The gene calls are TRBV2 and TRBJ2-7; no clear D gene. Trimming left V 6 bases short and J 3 bases short, with 6 bases between. The CDR3 has 11 residues. In germline, CDR1 is SNHLY, CDR2 FYNNEI. CDR3 bases: TGTGCCAGCAGCCCCAACTACGAGCAGTACTTC. Translating it yields CASSPNYEQYF.

The J gene is TRBJ2-1, the V gene TRBV28, with 11 bases aligning to TRBD2. V was clipped by 6 bases and J by 3 bases; unmatched bases: 7. The CDR3 contains 16 residues. CDR1 is MDHEN and CDR2 is SYDVKM in the germline V gene. CDR3 nucleotides: TGTGCCAGCAGCGATGCTAGCGGGAGGTTCTACAATGAGCAGTTCTTC. Translation gives CASSDASGRFYNEQFF.

The chain has TRBV7-6 and TRBJ1-4; a weak D match, TRBD1 (5 bases). Germline assignment: CDR1 SGHVS and CDR2 FNYEAQ. The V gene lost 2 bases and the J gene lost 6 bases, with 22 bases spanning the gap. The CDR3 length is 18 residues. CDR3 loop: CASSLTPGGGAVDEKLFF. The CDR3 nucleotides read TGTGCCAGCAGCTTAACCCCGGGAGGAGGGGCGGTGGATGAAAAACTGTTTTTT.